The 8 T cell receptor beta chains given below trace back to one sample, sequenced in a study of T cell repertoires in cytomegalovirus infection. MiXCR, applied by TCRdb to the reads, yields one record per CDR3 protein. The table includes about 310,000 distinct CDR3 sequences, 25% detected once. No antigens are known for them. The sequencing here drew on cultured PBMCs, taken from culture after CMV antigen stimulation. These receptors originate from a human donor in good health (CMV status not recorded). Some clones in this sample may be carry-over from other donors' samples.

The chain combines TRBV7-2 with TRBJ1-2; D is perhaps TRBD1 (6 bases). CDR1 SGHTA and CDR2 FQGNSA come from the germline V gene. V dropped 4 bases and J dropped 3 bases, with 9 bases sitting between them. The CDR3 contains 13 residues. CDR3 sequence reads: CASSSYRDYGYTF. The CDR3 nucleotides read TGTGCCAGCAGCTCGTACAGGGACTATGGCTACACCTTC.

The chain carries TRBV7-6 and TRBJ1-2; no firm D call. V lost 5 bases, J lost 7 bases, and 14 bases lay in between. CDR1 is SGHVS, CDR2 FNYEAQ, per germline. The CDR3 extends over 13 amino acids. CDR3 DNA: TGTGCCAGCAGCCGCAACCGGGAGACTGGCTACACCTTC. Protein product: CASSRNRETGYTF.

This clonotype came up a few times. The genes are TRBV5-4 and TRBJ2-1, with 10 positions matching TRBD2. This CDR3 has 15 amino acids. Per the germline V gene, CDR1 is SGHNT and CDR2 is YYREEE (reference sequence). With 5 bases clipped from V and 3 bases from J, the junction kept 5 bases outside the gene matches. The CDR3 is CASSFSGRVYNEQFF. The CDR3 coding sequence is TGTGCCAGCAGTTTCAGCGGGAGGGTCTACAATGAGCAGTTCTTC.

In its sample, this clonotype was seen once. The V and J genes are TRBV7-2 and TRBJ2-1, with TRBD1 matching over 11 bases. This CDR3 spans 18 amino acids. Germline V CDR1 and CDR2: SGHTA, FQGNSA. The junction had 18 bases not matched to a gene; V was cut back by 1 base and J by 13 bases. CDR3 in amino acids: CASSLGPWTGGLTRRQFF. DNA of the CDR3: TGTGCCAGCAGCTTAGGACCCTGGACAGGGGGCTTGACCAGACGTCAGTTCTTC.

This chain links TRBV10-2 with TRBJ2-7; 12 nucleotides match TRBD2. V shed 7 bases, J shed 3 bases, and the junction held 7 bases outside the gene matches. CDR1 and CDR2 (germline): WSHSY, SAAADI. The CDR3 has 15 amino acids. CDR3 amino acids: CASKLASGRGYEQYV. The CDR3, as DNA: TGCGCCAGCAAATTGGCTAGCGGGAGGGGCTACGAGCAGTACGTC.

On this clonotype: A junction boundary mismatches the germline segment, possibly from a read error. The rearrangement joins TRBV12-3 or TRBV12-4 to TRBJ1-1; weak D call: TRBD1 (6 bases). The CDR3 loop spans 12 amino acids. This CDR3 reads CASSQTGTDAFF. CDR3 coding DNA: TGTGCCAGCAGTCAGACAGGCACTGACGCTTTCTTT.

V is TRBV20-1 and J is TRBJ1-2; D uncertain. Deletions cut 3 bases from V and 4 bases from J, with 12 bases between. The CDR3 length is 13 residues. Germline CDR1 DFQATT, CDR2 SNEGSKA (reference sequence). The DNA for the CDR3 is TGCAGTGCTAGTACAGAGGACGGCTATGGCTACACCTTC. This sequence encodes CSASTEDGYGYTF.

The CDR3 DNA reads TGTGCCAGCAGCTTAGACCGGGACTGGGGGACGGCCCAGTACTTC. Protein: CASSLDRDWGTAQYF. This sequence joins TRBV7-2 and TRBJ2-5; D possibly corresponds to TRBD2 (6 bases). In germline, CDR1 is SGHTA, CDR2 FQGNSA. CDR3 length: 15 residues. The V end was cut by 1 base, the J end by 9 bases, with 18 bases between.